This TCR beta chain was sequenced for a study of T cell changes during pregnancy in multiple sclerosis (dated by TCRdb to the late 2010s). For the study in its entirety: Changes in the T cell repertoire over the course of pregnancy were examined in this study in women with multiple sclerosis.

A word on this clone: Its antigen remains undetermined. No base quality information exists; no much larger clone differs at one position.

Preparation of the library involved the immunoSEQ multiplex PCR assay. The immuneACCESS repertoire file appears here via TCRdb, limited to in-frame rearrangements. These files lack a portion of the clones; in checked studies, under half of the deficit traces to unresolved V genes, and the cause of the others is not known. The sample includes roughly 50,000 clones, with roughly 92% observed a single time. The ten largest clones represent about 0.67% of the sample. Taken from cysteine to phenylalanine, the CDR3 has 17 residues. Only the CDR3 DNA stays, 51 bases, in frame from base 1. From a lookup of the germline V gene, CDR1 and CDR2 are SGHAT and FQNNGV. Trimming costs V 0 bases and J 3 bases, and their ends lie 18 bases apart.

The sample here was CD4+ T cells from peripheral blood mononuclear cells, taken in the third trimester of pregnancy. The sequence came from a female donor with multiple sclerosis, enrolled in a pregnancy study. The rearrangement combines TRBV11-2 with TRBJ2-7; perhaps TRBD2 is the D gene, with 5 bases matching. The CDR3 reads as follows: CASSLDIRASQGYEQYF. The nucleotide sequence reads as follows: TGTGCCAGCAGCTTAGATATTCGGGCTAGCCAAGGCTACGAGCAGTACTTC.